These T cell receptor beta chains were read from a single sample in a study of T cell repertoires in cytomegalovirus infection. TCRdb re-called the reads through MiXCR, storing one row per CDR3 protein. Of hundreds of thousands of distinct CDR3 sequences in the sample, around 10% were seen once. What was sequenced was PBMCs. The source is a human donor in good health (CMV status not recorded). Some clones in this sample may be carry-over from other donors' samples. The CDR3 runs from the conserved cysteine through the conserved F or W. A D gene is named only where the DNA matches it firmly. Size values are once, few and many counts, or a class for expanded clones, and some rows have none.

D gene,J gene,clone size,V gene,CDR3 protein,CDR3 DNA
-,TRBJ1-1,-,TRBV10-1,CASSESRQNTEAFF,TGCGCCAGCAGTGAGTCGAGGCAGAACACTGAAGCTTTCTTT
TRBD2,TRBJ2-3,-,TRBV2,CATRLAGSTDTQYF,TGTGCCACCCGACTAGCGGGAAGCACAGATACGCAGTATTTT
TRBD1,TRBJ2-7,many,TRBV18,CASSPQDRNYEQYF,TGTGCCAGCTCACCACAGGACAGGAACTACGAGCAGTACTTC
-,TRBJ2-2,many,TRBV7-9,CASSLARFGAGELFF,TGTGCCAGCAGCTTAGCAAGATTCGGGGCCGGGGAGCTGTTTTTT
-,TRBJ1-3,many,TRBV12-3/TRBV12-4,CASSLPLGPRKRGNTIYF,TGTGCCAGCAGCCTTCCCCTCGGACCCCGAAAGCGGGGAAACACCATATATTTT
TRBD1,TRBJ2-1,few,TRBV5-1,CASSLGDRGYNEQFF,TGCGCCAGCAGCTTGGGGGACAGGGGATACAATGAGCAGTTCTTC
TRBD1,TRBJ1-1,many,TRBV5-6,CASSPRTGSNTEAFF,TGTGCCAGCAGCCCGAGGACAGGCTCGAACACTGAAGCTTTCTTT
TRBD1,TRBJ1-6,many,TRBV5-6,CASSRDSQNSPLHF,TGTGCCAGCAGCCGGGACAGCCAGAATTCACCCCTCCACTTT
-,TRBJ1-2,few,TRBV28,CASSLARDYYGYTF,TGTGCCAGCAGTTTAGCGCGGGATTACTATGGCTACACCTTC
-,TRBJ2-5,many,TRBV7-2,CASSLEYWEETQYF,TGTGCCAGCAGCTTAGAGTACTGGGAAGAGACCCAGTACTTC
-,TRBJ1-4,-,TRBV20-1,CSLALNEKLFF,TGCAGCCTCGCCCTCAATGAAAAACTGTTTTTT
TRBD1,TRBJ2-7,many,TRBV12-3/TRBV12-4,CASSSTRDSHSYEQYF,TGTGCCAGCAGTTCTACGAGGGACAGCCACTCCTACGAGCAGTACTTC
-,TRBJ2-3,many,TRBV12-3/TRBV12-4,CASSLNSLAQYF,TGTGCCAGCAGTTTAAACTCCCTCGCGCAGTATTTT